These 19 T cell receptor beta chains originate from one sample sequenced in a study of CD8 T cells in ankylosing spondylitis. One entry per CDR3 protein results from TCRdb running MiXCR on the 5' RACE reads. In the table there are 150,000 or so distinct CDR3 sequences, around 17% of which are singletons. The sample taken for sequencing was blood, either unsorted or a sorted T cell fraction (not recorded which). These receptor sequences come from a male donor with ankylosing spondylitis or in good health (not recorded which).

This clonotype has only a few counts. The chain uses TRBV6-6 and TRBJ2-5; 9 bases line up with TRBD2. J was trimmed by 3 bases and V by 6 bases; bases with no gene match: 5. Germline assignment: CDR1 MNHNY and CDR2 SVGAGI (reference sequence). The CDR3 covers 14 residues. The DNA of the CDR3 is TGTGCCAGCAGCCGCGGGGGGGGTAAAGAGACCCAGTACTTC. The encoded protein is CASSRGGGKETQYF.

This clonotype came up many times. The J gene is TRBJ2-7, the V gene TRBV28, with 8 bases aligning to TRBD1. The CDR3 runs to 18 residues. Per germline, CDR1 MDHEN and CDR2 SYDVKM. Trimming took 2 bases from V and 0 from J; bases not matched to a gene: 12. The CDR3 bases are TGTGCCAGCAGTTTAAAACAGGGGGGCCTTCTATTCTCCTACGAGCAGTACTTC. Residues: CASSLKQGGLLFSYEQYF. The whole variable domain, remainder taken from reference TRBV28 and TRBJ2-7, is DVKVTQSSRYLVKRTGEKVFLECVQDMDHENMFWYRQDPGLGLRLIYFSYDVKMKEKGDIPEGYSVSREKKERFSLILESASTNQTSMYLCASSLKQGGLLFSYEQYFGPGTRLTVT.

On this clonotype: Possible read error: a much larger clone is one base away. The rearrangement joins TRBV10-3 to TRBJ2-1, with 11 bases that match TRBD2. The germline V gene encodes CDR1 ENHRY and CDR2 SYGVKD. CDR3 length equals 15 residues. The CDR3 DNA sequence: TGTGCCATCAGCACTAGCGGGAGCTCCTACAATGAGCAGTTGTTC. The encoded protein is CAISTSGSSYNEQLF.

This clonotype was detected a few times. The chain couples TRBV20-1 to TRBJ2-5; TRBD2 matches at 7 bases. The CDR3 is made up of 14 amino acids. V gave up 1 base and J gave up 1 base; unmatched junction bases: 3. Germline lookup yields CDR1 DFQATT and CDR2 SNEGSKA (reference sequence). The CDR3 sequence is CSARVTGGQETQYF. As DNA, the CDR3 is TGCAGTGCTAGAGTGACGGGAGGCCAAGAGACCCAGTACTTC.

CDR3 sequence: CASSTLHVAASYEQYF. The CDR3 DNA is TGTGCCAGTAGTACCCTTCACGTCGCGGCATCCTACGAGCAGTACTTC. V is TRBV19 and J is TRBJ2-7; D gene ambiguous. This CDR3 has 16 residues. V lost 4 bases, J lost 1 base, and 17 bases lay in between. CDR1 is LNHDA and CDR2 is SQIVND in the germline V gene (reference sequence).

This clonotype came up many times. This chain connects TRBV5-1 to TRBJ2-1; the match to TRBD2 covers 11 bases. The V segment lost 1 base and the J segment 0 bases; nucleotides outside the gene matches: 9. Germline lookup yields CDR1 SGHRS and CDR2 YFSETQ. The length of the CDR3 is 19 residues. This chain's CDR3 is CASSLQVSGRANSYNEQFF. The CDR3 DNA is TGCGCCAGCAGCTTGCAGGTTAGCGGGAGGGCAAACTCCTACAATGAGCAGTTCTTC.

A few counts support this clonotype. The V gene is TRBV29-1, the J gene TRBJ2-7; D is tentatively TRBD1 or TRBD2 (6 bases each). Germline V gene lookup returns CDR1 SQVTM and CDR2 ANQGSEA. The CDR3 covers 15 residues. V shed 6 bases and J shed 2 bases, with 20 bases lying between them. The CDR3 sequence: CSVKPRTRGPYEQYF. CDR3 coding DNA: TGCAGCGTCAAGCCTCGAACCCGGGGGCCCTACGAGCAGTACTTC.

The chain links TRBV4-2 to TRBJ1-5, with D maybe TRBD1 (6 bases). V was trimmed by 1 base and J by 1 base, leaving 14 bases between them. Germline V CDR1 and CDR2: LGHNA, YNFKEQ. This CDR3 region has 17 residues. DNA of the CDR3: TGTGCCAGCAGCCAAGGAGGGGGGCGCCCAAGCAATCAGCCCCAGCATTTT. It encodes CASSQGGGRPSNQPQHF.

This clonotype occurred many times. V usage is TRBV29-1 and J usage is TRBJ2-7; D may be TRBD2 (5 bases). CDR1 SQVTM and CDR2 ANQGSEA come from the germline V gene. The CDR3 loop spans 13 amino acids. V was trimmed by 0 bases and J by 4 bases, leaving 10 bases between them. The CDR3 DNA is TGCAGCGTTGAAGATCTGGGAGATTACGAGCAGTACTTC. This translates into CSVEDLGDYEQYF.

This clonotype appeared a few times. This chain links TRBV10-1 with TRBJ2-1; 10 positions agree with TRBD1. The V and J ends lost 1 base and 4 bases, in that order; junction bases with no gene match: 4. Germline lookup yields CDR1 WNHNN and CDR2 SYGVQD (reference sequence). The CDR3 has 16 residues. The chain's CDR3 is CASSEWDRGPYNEQFF. CDR3 DNA: TGCGCCAGCAGTGAGTGGGACAGGGGACCTTACAATGAGCAGTTCTTC.

There are many counts of this clonotype. The J gene is TRBJ2-2, the V gene TRBV5-1; 9 nucleotides agree with TRBD1. The CDR3 is made up of 17 amino acids. Germline lookup yields CDR1 SGHRS and CDR2 YFSETQ. V lost 2 bases, J lost 0 bases, and 5 bases stayed unmatched. CDR3 sequence (DNA): TGCGCCAGCAGCTTCGGGACAGGGCTTGCGAACACCGGGGAGCTGTTTTTT. Protein sequence: CASSFGTGLANTGELFF. The full variable domain, with the rest looked up from reference TRBV5-1 and TRBJ2-2, is KAGVTQTPRYLIKTRGQQVTLSCSPISGHRSVSWYQQTPGQGLQFLFEYFSETQRNKGNFPGRFSGRQFSNSRSEMNVSTLELGDSALYLCASSFGTGLANTGELFFGEGSRLTVL.

The sample holds a few counts of this clonotype. The CDR3 nucleotides read TGTGCCATCAGTGAGGACCTAGCGGGAGTGGAAGAGACCCAGTACTTC. Translating gives CAISEDLAGVEETQYF. This chain connects TRBV10-3 to TRBJ2-5, with 10 bases lining up with TRBD2. Germline CDR1 ENHRY, CDR2 SYGVKD. Germline trimming cut 2 bases from V and 3 bases from J; bases unmatched to any gene: 6. This CDR3 has 16 residues.

The J gene is TRBJ2-1, the V gene TRBV29-1; 8 bases line up with TRBD2. This CDR3 is 16 amino acids long. CDR1 SQVTM and CDR2 ANQGSEA come from the germline V gene. With V trimmed by 1 base and J by 8 bases, 13 bases remained unmatched. CDR3 bases: TGCAGCGTTGAAGGCAGGGGACTAGGGCCAAACGATGAGCAGTTCTTC. It yields the protein CSVEGRGLGPNDEQFF.

The chain uses TRBV13 and TRBJ2-5; D may match TRBD1 or TRBD2 (5 bases each). V was shortened by 0 bases and J by 1 base, with 15 bases between the two germline ends. The CDR3 consists of 17 residues. Germline V lookup: CDR1 PRHDT, CDR2 FYEKMQ (reference sequence). The CDR3 bases are TGTGCCAGCAGCTTAGGAGTGGGGACGGGGTTCCAAGAGACCCAGTACTTC. It encodes CASSLGVGTGFQETQYF.

This clonotype was seen ten or more times. The chain recombines TRBV19 with TRBJ1-6; TRBD1 aligns across 8 bases. The CDR3 has 15 residues. Trimming removed 3 bases from V and 7 bases from J; junction bases left unmatched: 5. Germline assignment: CDR1 LNHDA and CDR2 SQIVND (reference sequence). CDR3 nucleotide sequence: TGTGCCAGTAGTATCGGGACAGGTCGCAATTCACCCCTCCACTTT. This encodes CASSIGTGRNSPLHF.

The rearrangement joins TRBV7-2 to TRBJ2-2; 11 bases align to TRBD2. CDR3 size: 17 residues. After removal of 5 bases from V and 1 base from J, the junction contained 6 bases not matched to a gene. Germline CDR1 is SGHTA and CDR2 is FQGNSA. CDR3 region: CASSQKGTSGNTGELFF. The DNA for the CDR3 is TGTGCCAGCAGCCAAAAGGGGACTAGCGGGAACACCGGGGAGCTGTTTTTT.

In its sample, this clonotype was seen many times. V gene TRBV9 combines with J gene TRBJ2-1, with D maybe TRBD2 (6 bases). V was pared by 1 base and J by 7 bases, with 12 bases between. CDR1 and CDR2 from the germline V gene are SGDLS and YYNGEE. The CDR3 loop spans 14 amino acids. CDR3 in amino acids: CASSVSGPWNEQFF. The CDR3 nucleotides read TGTGCCAGCAGCGTAAGCGGGCCGTGGAATGAGCAGTTCTTC.

This clonotype has a count of ten or more. This chain connects TRBV5-1 to TRBJ2-7, with a tentative D call TRBD1 (5 bases). The V end was cut by 2 bases, the J end by 1 base, with 10 bases between. Per germline, CDR1 SGHRS and CDR2 YFSETQ. The CDR3 is 14 amino acids. The CDR3 protein is CASSLNRLSYEQYF. CDR3 nucleotides: TGCGCCAGCAGCTTAAACAGGCTGTCCTACGAGCAGTACTTC.

This clonotype was recorded many times. V gene TRBV20-1 combines with J gene TRBJ1-2; D gene ambiguous. The germline V and J ends were trimmed by 7 bases and 6 bases, with 18 bases remaining between them. CDR1 DFQATT and CDR2 SNEGSKA come from the germline V gene (reference sequence). The CDR3 length is 13 residues. The DNA of the CDR3 is TGCAGTGTCCCGACCCAGGCAGAGAATGGCTACACCTTC. Translated, it gives CSVPTQAENGYTF.